The 27 T cell receptor beta chains listed next were all sequenced from one sample in a study of blood T cell repertoires in COVID-19. Data came from immunoSEQ multiplex PCR; TCRdb stores just in-frame clones and leaves some out. The data show just under 90,000 clones, 90% to 95% seen once. Sequenced: peripheral blood. These receptor sequences come from a man aged 55 to 70 with acute or convalescent COVID-19.

This clone was detected only a few times. This sequence joins TRBV6-6 and TRBJ2-1, with TRBD1 identical over 7 bases. Germline V gene sequence: CDR1 MNHNY, CDR2 SVGAGI (reference sequence). CDR3 length: 15 amino acids. Trimming cost V 2 bases and J 4 bases; bases outside gene matches: 5. CDR3: CASSYEDRSYNEQFF. CDR3 bases: TGTGCCAGCAGTTACGAGGACAGGTCTTACAATGAGCAGTTCTTC.

This chain links TRBV19 with TRBJ1-1, with a tentative D call TRBD1 (6 bases). V dropped 6 bases and J dropped 4 bases, with 18 bases sitting between them. This CDR3 comprises 15 residues. Looked up from germline, CDR1 is LNHDA and CDR2 is SQIVND (reference sequence). The CDR3 reads CASSMGAPTTTEAFF. CDR3 DNA: TGTGCCAGTAGCATGGGGGCCCCGACGACCACTGAAGCTTTCTTT.

The V gene is TRBV5-1, the J gene TRBJ2-7; 7 nucleotides match TRBD2. V was clipped by 5 bases and J by 6 bases; unmatched bases: 11. The CDR3 has 14 amino acids. Looked up from germline, CDR1 is SGHRS and CDR2 is YFSETQ. The chain's CDR3 is CASSQGGSVLEQYF. CDR3 bases: TGCGCCAGCAGTCAGGGCGGGAGCGTCCTCGAGCAGTACTTC.

The chain has TRBV6-1 and TRBJ1-4; D possibly corresponds to TRBD1 (6 bases). This CDR3 region has 14 residues. In germline, CDR1 is MNHNS, CDR2 SASEGT. V lost 3 bases and J lost 5, with 10 bases in between. The CDR3: CASSEDSGNEKLFF. The CDR3 DNA follows: TGTGCCAGCAGTGAGGACAGTGGGAATGAAAAACTGTTTTTT.

The chain combines TRBV5-4 with TRBJ2-3; 10 bases agree with TRBD1. V gave up 3 bases and J gave up 3 bases; unmatched junction bases: 10. Germline V gene data show CDR1 as SGHNT and CDR2 as YYREEE (reference sequence). This CDR3 region has 17 residues. The CDR3 is CASSSAQDRGRTDTQYF. The CDR3, as DNA: TGTGCCAGCAGCTCGGCCCAGGACAGGGGGAGGACAGATACGCAGTATTTT. Full variable domain (outside the CDR3, taken from reference TRBV5-4 and TRBJ2-3): ETGVTQSPTHLIKTRGQQVTLRCSSQSGHNTVSWYQQALGQGPQFIFQYYREEENGRGNFPPRFSGLQFPNYSSELNVNALELDDSALYLCASSSAQDRGRTDTQYFGPGTRLTVL.

This chain uses TRBV29-1 with TRBJ2-3; 7 bases are shared with TRBD2. The CDR3 extends over 14 amino acids. Germline trimming cut 4 bases from V and 4 bases from J; bases unmatched to any gene: 8. In germline, CDR1 is SQVTM, CDR2 ANQGSEA. CDR3 sequence (DNA): TGCAGCGTTGTGGCGGGAGTATCTGCAGATACGCAGTATTTT. This translates into CSVVAGVSADTQYF.

The genes are TRBV18 and TRBJ1-1; 8 nucleotides agree with TRBD1. Per germline, CDR1 KGHSH and CDR2 LQKENI. The CDR3 consists of 15 residues. With 3 bases clipped from V and 0 bases from J, the junction kept 3 bases outside the gene matches. Here the CDR3 reads CASSPEGQVNTEAFF. CDR3 DNA: TGTGCCAGCTCACCCGAGGGACAGGTGAACACTGAAGCTTTCTTT.

V usage is TRBV24-1 and J usage is TRBJ1-1; the D is unclear. The CDR3 length is 12 residues. Deletions cut 2 bases from V and 11 bases from J, with 11 bases between. Germline loops: CDR1 KGHDR, CDR2 SFDVKD. The CDR3 sequence is CATSDWEDGAFF. The CDR3 coding sequence is TGTGCCACCAGTGATTGGGAGGACGGGGCTTTCTTT.

The J gene is TRBJ1-2, the V gene TRBV7-2, with D uncertain. V was shortened by 5 bases and J by 5 bases, with 21 bases between the two germline ends. The CDR3 has 16 amino acids. Germline CDR1 is SGHTA and CDR2 is FQGNSA. CDR3 in DNA: TGTGCCAGCAGCCCCCCCGGAGGCGGGTGGGGATATGGCTACACCTTC. Its protein is CASSPPGGGWGYGYTF.

The chain links TRBV13 to TRBJ2-7, with 8 bases matching TRBD2. Germline V gene sequence: CDR1 PRHDT, CDR2 FYEKMQ (reference sequence). This CDR3 is built from 14 residues. Trimming took 6 bases from V and 2 from J; bases not matched to a gene: 6. The CDR3 sequence is CASSSGIAPYEQYF. CDR3 coding DNA: TGTGCCAGCAGTAGCGGGATCGCCCCCTACGAGCAGTACTTC.

The V and J genes are TRBV9 and TRBJ1-1; 8 bases are a match to TRBD1. This CDR3 has 15 residues. V was clipped by 4 bases and J by 6 bases; unmatched bases: 11. In germline, CDR1 is SGDLS, CDR2 YYNGEE. The CDR3, as DNA: TGTGCCAGCAGCCCCGGACAGGGAAGATCTCCTGAAGCTTTCTTT. Translation: CASSPGQGRSPEAFF.

The genes are TRBV5-4 and TRBJ2-6, with 9 bases that match TRBD1. After removal of 4 bases from V and 2 bases from J, the junction contained 4 bases not matched to a gene. Germline assignment: CDR1 SGHNT and CDR2 YYREEE (reference sequence). The length of the CDR3 is 16 residues. The CDR3 DNA sequence: TGTGCCAGCAGCCCGGGACAGGGAACTGGGGCCAACGTCCTGACTTTC. Translating gives CASSPGQGTGANVLTF. Together with reference TRBV5-4 and TRBJ2-6, the CDR3 gives the full variable domain: ETGVTQSPTHLIKTRGQQVTLRCSSQSGHNTVSWYQQALGQGPQFIFQYYREEENGRGNFPPRFSGLQFPNYSSELNVNALELDDSALYLCASSPGQGTGANVLTFGAGSRLTVL.

The V call is TRBV25-1, the J call TRBJ2-1; 9 bases align to TRBD1. The CDR3 spans 15 residues. The trim removed 6 bases at V and 4 bases at J, leaving 7 bases unmatched. Germline CDR1 is MGHDK and CDR2 is SYGVNS. As DNA, the CDR3 is TGTGCCAGCAGACCTGACAGGGGGGTGTACAATGAGCAGTTCTTC. It codes for CASRPDRGVYNEQFF.

The rearrangement joins TRBV5-1 to TRBJ2-7; 8 bases align to TRBD1. Germline V CDR1 and CDR2: SGHRS, YFSETQ. The CDR3 runs to 17 residues. V dropped 3 bases and J dropped 4; count of bases not matched to a gene: 15. This CDR3 is CASSSVPPGGEPYEQYF. CDR3 DNA sequence: TGCGCCAGCAGCTCGGTACCTCCAGGGGGCGAGCCATACGAGCAGTACTTC.

V is TRBV7-2 and J is TRBJ2-7; D might be TRBD2 (6 bases). Germline CDR1 is SGHTA and CDR2 is FQGNSA. V lost 3 bases to trimming and J lost 5 bases, with 11 bases between them. This CDR3 contains 13 residues. The CDR3 here is CASSFAGRNEQYF. CDR3 bases: TGTGCCAGCAGCTTTGCGGGGCGCAACGAGCAGTACTTC. Variable domain in full (rest from reference TRBV7-2 and TRBJ2-7): GAGVSQSPSNKVTEKGKDVELRCDPISGHTALYWYRQSLGQGLEFLIYFQGNSAPDKSGLPSDRFSAERTGGSVSTLTIQRTQQEDSAVYLCASSFAGRNEQYFGPGTRLTVT.

The sample holds a few counts of this clone. V and J are TRBV7-8 and TRBJ2-3; no definite D call. Germline-derived CDR1 and CDR2 are SGHVS and FQNEAQ. The CDR3 covers 17 residues. Trimming stripped 1 base from V and 6 bases from J, with 20 bases between. As DNA, the CDR3 is TGTGCCAGCAGCTTAGAATCCCGTGGCGGAAGAGCGGATACGCAGTATTTT. Translated: CASSLESRGGRADTQYF.

The gene calls are TRBV6-5 and TRBJ1-6; no clear D. This CDR3 has 12 amino acids. Germline V gene sequence: CDR1 MNHEY, CDR2 SVGAGI. The ends were cut back, 5 bases at V and 12 bases at J, with 11 bases in the middle. CDR3 nucleotide sequence: TGTGCCAGCAGTCTTAACGGGGTACCCCTCCACTTT. It encodes CASSLNGVPLHF.

The chain is built from TRBV6-2 or TRBV6-3 and TRBJ2-4, with TRBD1 identical over 11 bases. Germline V CDR1 and CDR2: MNHEY, SVGEGT. V lost 6 bases, J lost 9 bases, and 4 bases stayed unmatched. This CDR3 spans 13 amino acids. This CDR3 is CASSPGTGGIQYF. The CDR3 DNA follows: TGTGCCAGCAGCCCCGGGACAGGGGGCATTCAGTACTTC.

CDR3 DNA sequence: TGTGCCAGCAGGACTCCCAACTCCTACGAGCAGTACTTC. Translated: CASRTPNSYEQYF. The rearrangement joins TRBV28 to TRBJ2-7; D remains unclear. Germline-derived CDR1 and CDR2 are MDHEN and SYDVKM. The length of the CDR3 is 13 residues. V lost 6 bases, J lost 0 bases, and 9 bases lay in between.

CDR3 sequence (DNA): TGTGCCAGCAGCGGGGGGACTAGCGGGACCGGGGAGCTGTTTTTT. This translates into CASSGGTSGTGELFF. This rearrangement joins TRBV9 to TRBJ2-2, with 12 nucleotides matching TRBD2. The CDR3 loop spans 15 amino acids. CDR1 and CDR2 from the germline V gene are SGDLS and YYNGEE. Trimming removed 3 bases from V and 5 bases from J; junction bases left unmatched: 2.

This rearrangement joins TRBV29-1 to TRBJ2-7; possible D gene TRBD1, 6 bases. V was trimmed by 4 bases and J by 3 bases, leaving 10 bases between them. Per the germline V gene, CDR1 is SQVTM and CDR2 is ANQGSEA. This CDR3 region has 12 residues. CDR3 loop: CSVGQAGYEQYF. CDR3 nucleotide sequence: TGCAGCGTTGGACAGGCGGGCTACGAGCAGTACTTC.

The gene calls are TRBV29-1 and TRBJ2-7; 7 bases are shared with TRBD2. Per the germline V gene, CDR1 is SQVTM and CDR2 is ANQGSEA. V dropped 3 bases and J dropped 0; count of bases not matched to a gene: 8. There are 15 residues in the CDR3. CDR3 bases: TGCAGCGTTGAGCTCGAGCGGGATAGCTCCTACGAGCAGTACTTC. Translating it yields CSVELERDSSYEQYF.

The V gene is TRBV24-1, the J gene TRBJ2-5, with 13 positions matching TRBD2. The germline V gene encodes CDR1 KGHDR and CDR2 SFDVKD. This CDR3 comprises 18 residues. Unmatched junction bases numbered 12, after V lost 4 bases and J lost 5 bases. The CDR3 nucleotides are TGTGCCACCAGTGACCCCGCCCGGACTAGCGGGAGCAGGGAGACCCAGTACTTC. The encoded protein is CATSDPARTSGSRETQYF.

The CDR3 region is CASSKLRTDTQYF. Written as DNA, the CDR3 is TGTGCCAGTAGTAAACTACGCACAGATACGCAGTATTTT. The chain has TRBV19 and TRBJ2-3; D is unresolved. Germline V gene data show CDR1 as LNHDA and CDR2 as SQIVND (reference sequence). The CDR3 totals 13 residues. V lost 4 bases and J lost 1, with 6 bases in between.

The genes are TRBV5-1 and TRBJ2-1, with 15 nucleotides matching TRBD2. Trimming cost V 4 bases and J 0 bases; bases outside gene matches: 11. In germline, CDR1 is SGHRS, CDR2 YFSETQ. CDR3 length: 20 amino acids. CDR3 sequence: CASSELPGLAGGPSYNEQFF. The CDR3 DNA reads as TGCGCCAGCAGCGAACTCCCGGGACTAGCGGGAGGACCCTCCTACAATGAGCAGTTCTTC.

The rearrangement links TRBV27 to TRBJ2-2; no clear D gene. CDR1 is MNHEY and CDR2 is SMNVEV in the germline V gene (reference sequence). Trimming removed 1 base at V and 2 bases at J, with 17 bases between. CDR3 length equals 18 residues. The CDR3: CASSLFVASATNTGELFF. The CDR3 nucleotides are TGTGCCAGCAGTTTATTCGTCGCGAGTGCTACCAACACCGGGGAGCTGTTTTTT.

This chain links TRBV4-3 with TRBJ1-6; 9 bases agree with TRBD1. After removal of 0 bases from V and 10 bases from J, the junction contained 7 bases not matched to a gene. This CDR3 has 16 amino acids. The germline CDR1 and CDR2 sequences are LGHNA and YSLEER. The CDR3 nucleotides read TGCGCCAGCAGCCAAGACCCGGACAGGGGAAAGTCACCCCTCCACTTT. This sequence encodes CASSQDPDRGKSPLHF.